Here is one TCR beta chain with its context. The record originates from a study of patients and donors after allogeneic stem cell transplantation. One entry per CDR3 protein results from TCRdb running MiXCR on the RT-PCR reads. Of 920,000 or so distinct CDR3 sequences in the sample, roughly 17% were seen once. Trimming took 7 bases from V and 1 from J, leaving 12 bases between them. This CDR3 region has 14 residues. Germline CDR1 and CDR2: MNHNS and SASEGT. This receptor was taken from a human donor who was either an allogeneic HSCT recipient or a stem cell or donor lymphocyte infusion donor (not recorded which). It is not recorded whose cells these are; they may come from a transplant donor. The chain has TRBV6-1 and TRBJ2-3; the D gene could be TRBD1 or TRBD2 (6 bases each). The source material was blood, either unsorted or a sorted T cell fraction (not recorded which). The CDR3 region is CASNRGLRTDTQYF. CDR3 DNA sequence: TGTGCCAGCAACCGGGGGCTGCGCACAGATACGCAGTATTTT.